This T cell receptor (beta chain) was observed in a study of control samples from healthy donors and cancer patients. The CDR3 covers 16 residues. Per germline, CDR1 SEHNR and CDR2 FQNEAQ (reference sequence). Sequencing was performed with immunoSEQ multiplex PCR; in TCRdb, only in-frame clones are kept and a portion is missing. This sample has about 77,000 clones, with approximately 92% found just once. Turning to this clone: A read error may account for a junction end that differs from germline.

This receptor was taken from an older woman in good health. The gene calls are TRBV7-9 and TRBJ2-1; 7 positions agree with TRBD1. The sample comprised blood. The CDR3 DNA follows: TGTGCCAGCAGATTAGGGGGCTCAGGACTTTACAATGAGCAGTTCTTC. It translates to CASRLGGSGLYNEQFF.